This T cell receptor beta chain was sequenced for a study of cytomegalovirus exposure and HLA in healthy donors. Study-level findings and limits: Later analysis showed most CMV-associated TCR beta chains appearing HLA-restricted.

This CDR3 has 16 amino acids. Germline CDR1 MDHEN, CDR2 SYDVKM. Amplification used 60 Vbeta primers and 13 Jbeta primers. Sequencing was performed with immunoSEQ multiplex PCR; in TCRdb, only in-frame clones are kept and a portion is missing. The repertoire holds about 140,000 clones, with just under 85% as singletons. In the case of this clone: The target antigen is unknown.

This clonotype was obtained from a young man in good health and CMV-seropositive. Material: PBMCs. This chain uses TRBV28 with TRBJ2-5, with TRBD2 identical over 13 bases. The end of the DNA aligns better with TRBJ2-7, so the J call may be wrong. The CDR3 DNA reads TGTGCCAGCAGTTTGGGCGGGACTAGCGGGGCGTACGAGCAGTACTTC. This encodes CASSLGGTSGAYEQYF.